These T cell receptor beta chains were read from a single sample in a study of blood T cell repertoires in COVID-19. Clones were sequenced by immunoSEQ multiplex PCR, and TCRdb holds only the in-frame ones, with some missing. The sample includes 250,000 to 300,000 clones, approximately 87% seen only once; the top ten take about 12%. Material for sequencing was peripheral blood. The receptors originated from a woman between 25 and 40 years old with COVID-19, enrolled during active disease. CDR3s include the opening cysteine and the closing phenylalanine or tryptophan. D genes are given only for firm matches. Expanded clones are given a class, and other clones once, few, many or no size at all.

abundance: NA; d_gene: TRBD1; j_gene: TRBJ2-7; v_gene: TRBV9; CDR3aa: CASSVGSGGGLREQYF; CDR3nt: TGTGCCAGCAGCGTAGGTTCAGGGGGTGGCTTGCGCGAGCAGTACTTC
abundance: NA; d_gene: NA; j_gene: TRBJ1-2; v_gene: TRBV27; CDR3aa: CASSFTLAGRSGYTF; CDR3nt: TGTGCCAGCAGTTTTACCCTGGCAGGGAGGTCTGGCTACACCTTC
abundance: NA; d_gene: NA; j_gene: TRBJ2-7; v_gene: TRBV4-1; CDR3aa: CASSPPPGEQYF; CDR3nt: TGCGCCAGCAGCCCACCCCCGGGGGAGCAGTACTTC
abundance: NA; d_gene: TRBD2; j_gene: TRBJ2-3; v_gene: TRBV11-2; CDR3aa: CASSSLGGGTDTQYF; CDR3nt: TGTGCCAGCAGCTCGTTAGGCGGGGGTACAGATACGCAGTATTTT
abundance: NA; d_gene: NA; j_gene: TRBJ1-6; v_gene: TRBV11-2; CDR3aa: CASSLEDSNSPLHF; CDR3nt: TGTGCCAGCAGCTTAGAGGACAGTAATTCACCCCTCCACTTT
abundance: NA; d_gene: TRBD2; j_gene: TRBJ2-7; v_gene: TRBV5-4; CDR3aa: CASSFGGSNEEQYF; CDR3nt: TGTGCCAGCAGCTTCGGGGGGTCCAACGAAGAGCAGTACTTC
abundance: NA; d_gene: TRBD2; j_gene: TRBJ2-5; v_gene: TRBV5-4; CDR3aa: CASSLGGSGGETQYF; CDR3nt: TGTGCCAGCAGCTTGGGTGGTAGCGGGGGAGAGACCCAGTACTTC
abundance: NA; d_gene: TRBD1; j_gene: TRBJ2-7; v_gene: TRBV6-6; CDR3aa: CASRATGGPGGEQYF; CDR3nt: TGTGCCAGCAGGGCGACAGGGGGACCGGGGGGCGAGCAGTACTTC
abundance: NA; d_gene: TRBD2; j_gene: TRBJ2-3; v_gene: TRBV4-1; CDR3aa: CASSQDRSGVITDTQYF; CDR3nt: TGCGCCAGCAGCCAAGATCGGAGCGGGGTCATTACAGATACGCAGTATTTT
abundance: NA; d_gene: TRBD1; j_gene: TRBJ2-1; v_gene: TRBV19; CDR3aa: CASSARQGTYNEQFF; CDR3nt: TGTGCCAGTAGTGCCAGACAGGGCACCTACAATGAGCAGTTCTTC
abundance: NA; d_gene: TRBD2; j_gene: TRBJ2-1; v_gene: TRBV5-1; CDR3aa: CASSPQPSGGYNEQFF; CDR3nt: TGCGCCAGCAGCCCACAACCTAGCGGGGGGTACAATGAGCAGTTCTTC
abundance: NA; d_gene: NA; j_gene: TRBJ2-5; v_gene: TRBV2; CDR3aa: CASSGYGGGQETQYF; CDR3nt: TGTGCCAGCAGTGGGTATGGGGGGGGCCAGGAGACCCAGTACTTC
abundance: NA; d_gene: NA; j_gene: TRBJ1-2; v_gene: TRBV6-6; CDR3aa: CASSLEVRAGNYGYTF; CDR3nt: TGTGCCAGCAGCCTAGAAGTAAGGGCGGGAAACTATGGCTACACCTTC
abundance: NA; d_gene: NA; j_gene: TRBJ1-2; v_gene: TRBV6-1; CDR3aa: CASSEPTGPNYGYTF; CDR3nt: TGTGCCAGCAGTGAACCTACAGGGCCCAACTATGGCTACACCTTC
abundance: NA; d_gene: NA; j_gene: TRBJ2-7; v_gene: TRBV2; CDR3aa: CASREGSNEQYF; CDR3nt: TGTGCCAGCAGGGAGGGCTCGAACGAGCAGTACTTC
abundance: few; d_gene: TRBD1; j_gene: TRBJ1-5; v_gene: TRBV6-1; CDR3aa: CASSEPGQGAQPQHF; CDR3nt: TGTGCCAGCAGTGAACCGGGACAGGGTGCCCAGCCCCAGCATTTT
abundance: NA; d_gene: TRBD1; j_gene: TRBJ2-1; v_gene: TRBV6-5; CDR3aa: CASSYRDRVAEQFF; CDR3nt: TGTGCCAGCAGTTACCGGGACAGGGTGGCTGAGCAGTTCTTC
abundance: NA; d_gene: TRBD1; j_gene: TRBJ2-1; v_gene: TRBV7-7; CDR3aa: CASSFGDRADYNEQFF; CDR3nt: TGTGCCAGCAGCTTTGGGGACAGGGCCGACTACAATGAGCAGTTCTTC
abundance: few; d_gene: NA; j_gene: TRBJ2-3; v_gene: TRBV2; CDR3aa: CASSGAADRPTDTQYF; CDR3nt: TGTGCCAGCAGCGGAGCGGCAGATCGGCCCACAGATACGCAGTATTTT
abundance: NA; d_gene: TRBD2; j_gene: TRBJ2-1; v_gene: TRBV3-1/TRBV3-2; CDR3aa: CASSQDGLAGVSYNEQFF; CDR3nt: TGTGCCAGCAGCCAAGATGGGCTAGCGGGGGTTTCCTACAATGAGCAGTTCTTC
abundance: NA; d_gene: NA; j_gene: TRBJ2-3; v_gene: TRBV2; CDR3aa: CAGGISTDTQYF; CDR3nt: TGTGCCGGGGGGATTAGCACAGATACGCAGTATTTT
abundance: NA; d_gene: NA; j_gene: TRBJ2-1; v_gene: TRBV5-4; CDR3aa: CASSLEGALDEQFF; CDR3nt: TGTGCCAGCAGCTTGGAAGGAGCTCTCGATGAGCAGTTCTTC
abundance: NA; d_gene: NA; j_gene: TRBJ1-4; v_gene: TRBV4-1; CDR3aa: CASSQDGAGARGEKLFF; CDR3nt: TGCGCCAGCAGCCAAGATGGGGCAGGGGCGCGAGGTGAAAAACTGTTTTTT
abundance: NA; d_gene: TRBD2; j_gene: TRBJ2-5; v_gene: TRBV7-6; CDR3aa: CASSFFIAGGPEEETQYF; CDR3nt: TGTGCCAGCAGCTTTTTCATAGCGGGGGGGCCTGAGGAAGAGACCCAGTACTTC
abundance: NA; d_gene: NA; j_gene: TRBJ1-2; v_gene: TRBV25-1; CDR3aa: CASSLAGLDGYTF; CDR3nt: TGTGCCAGCAGTTTAGCAGGGTTGGATGGCTACACCTTC
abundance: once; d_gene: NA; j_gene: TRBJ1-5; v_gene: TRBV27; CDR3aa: CASSLQGLGQPQHF; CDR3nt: TGTGCCAGCAGTTTGCAGGGTCTCGGTCAGCCCCAGCATTTT
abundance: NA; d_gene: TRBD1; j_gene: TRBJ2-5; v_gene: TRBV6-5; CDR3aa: CASSEVTGGWETQYF; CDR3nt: TGTGCCAGCAGCGAGGTTACAGGGGGCTGGGAGACCCAGTACTTC
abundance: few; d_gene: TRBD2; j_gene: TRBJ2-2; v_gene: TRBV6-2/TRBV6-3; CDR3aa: CASSYLLAGDTGELFF; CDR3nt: TGTGCCAGCAGTTACCTCCTAGCGGGGGACACCGGGGAGCTGTTTTTT
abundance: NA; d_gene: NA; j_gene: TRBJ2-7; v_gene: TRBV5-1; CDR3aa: CASSLDDGSSYEQYF; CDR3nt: TGCGCCAGCAGCTTGGATGACGGGAGCTCCTACGAGCAGTACTTC
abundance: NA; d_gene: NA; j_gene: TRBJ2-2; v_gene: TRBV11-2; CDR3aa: CASSLDRRAGELFF; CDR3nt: NA
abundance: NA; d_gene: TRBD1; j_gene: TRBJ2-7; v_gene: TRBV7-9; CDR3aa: CASSLIGTGVTYEQYF; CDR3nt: TGTGCCAGCAGCCTAATTGGGACAGGGGTAACCTACGAGCAGTACTTC
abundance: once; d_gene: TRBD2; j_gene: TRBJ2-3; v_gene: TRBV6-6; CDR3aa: CASSYTSGEGADTQYF; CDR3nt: TGTGCCAGCAGTTACACTAGCGGGGAGGGGGCAGATACGCAGTATTTT
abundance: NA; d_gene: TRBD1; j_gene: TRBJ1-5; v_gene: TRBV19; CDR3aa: CASNQGARQPQHF; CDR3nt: TGTGCCAGTAATCAGGGGGCAAGGCAGCCCCAGCATTTT
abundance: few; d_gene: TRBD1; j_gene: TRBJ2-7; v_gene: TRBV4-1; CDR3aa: CASSHRPGGSYEQYF; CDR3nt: TGCGCCAGCAGCCACCGGCCAGGGGGATCCTACGAGCAGTACTTC
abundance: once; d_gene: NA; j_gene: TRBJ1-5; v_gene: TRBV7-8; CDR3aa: CASSPGVEPQHF; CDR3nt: TGTGCCAGCAGCCCAGGGGTTGAGCCCCAGCATTTT
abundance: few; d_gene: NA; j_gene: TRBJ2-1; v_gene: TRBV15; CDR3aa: CATSRDRRGEQFF; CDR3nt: TGTGCCACCAGCAGAGATAGGAGGGGTGAGCAGTTCTTC
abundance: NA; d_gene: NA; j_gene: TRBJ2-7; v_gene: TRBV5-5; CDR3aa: CASSMRADGAEQYF; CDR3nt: TGTGCCAGCAGCATGAGGGCTGACGGAGCAGAGCAGTACTTC
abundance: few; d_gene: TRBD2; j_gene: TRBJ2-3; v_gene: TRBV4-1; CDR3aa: CASSQDRGLAGATDTQYF; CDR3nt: TGCGCCAGCAGCCAAGATCGTGGACTAGCGGGGGCCACAGATACGCAGTATTTT
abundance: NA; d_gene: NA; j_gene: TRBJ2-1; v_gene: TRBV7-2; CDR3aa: CASSFAGYGEQFF; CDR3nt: TGTGCCAGCAGCTTTGCGGGATACGGAGAGCAGTTCTTC
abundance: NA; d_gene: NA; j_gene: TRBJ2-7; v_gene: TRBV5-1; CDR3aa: CASSLKTGYEQYF; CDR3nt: TGCGCCAGCAGCTTGAAGACAGGCTACGAGCAGTACTTC
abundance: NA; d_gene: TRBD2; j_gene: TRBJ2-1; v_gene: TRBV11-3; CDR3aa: CASSLDGTSGANEQFF; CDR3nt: TGTGCCAGCAGCTTAGATGGGACTAGCGGGGCCAATGAGCAGTTCTTC